The rows below give T cell receptor beta chains drawn from one sample of a study of cytomegalovirus exposure and HLA in healthy donors. The repertoire was sequenced with immunoSEQ multiplex PCR; TCRdb's copy has only in-frame clones and lacks some. Here the sample table reports around 110,000 clones. Sequencing used PBMCs. The origin of the receptors is a man aged 40-50 years in good health and CMV-seropositive. The CDR3 runs from the conserved cysteine through the conserved F or W. The order of the fields is J gene, D gene, V gene, CDR3 DNA, CDR3 protein. The D gene is left open where the match is weak.

TRBJ2-1 . TRBV4-2 TGTGCCAGCAGCCATAGTCAGGGCCCCTACAATGAGCAGTTCTTC CASSHSQGPYNEQFF
TRBJ2-7 . TRBV7-9 TGTGCCAGCAGCTCTCCTGACAGGACAAGATCCTCCTACGAGCAGTACTTC CASSSPDRTRSSYEQYF
TRBJ2-7 . TRBV11-2 TGTGCCAGCAGCTTCGACAGCTACGAGCAGTACTTC CASSFDSYEQYF
TRBJ2-3 TRBD2 TRBV27 TGTGCCAGCAGGCTTAATAGCGGGAGGGCCCCAGATACGCAGTATTTT CASRLNSGRAPDTQYF
TRBJ1-3 . TRBV6-5 TGTGCCAGCAGTTACCGAGGGTTAGGAAACACCATATATTTT CASSYRGLGNTIYF
TRBJ2-7 TRBD2 TRBV4-1 TGCGCCAGCAGCCAAGAAAAACTAGCGGTATCCTACGAGCAGTACTTC CASSQEKLAVSYEQYF
TRBJ2-2 TRBD2 TRBV6-4 TGTGCCAGCACTGAGACTAGCGGGATGGCCGGGGAGCTGTTTTTT CASTETSGMAGELFF
TRBJ1-5 TRBD1 TRBV7-9 TGTGCCAGCAGCCAGGGGGGCGGACCCCAGCATTTT CASSQGGGPQHF
TRBJ2-5 . TRBV11-2 TGTGCCAGCAGCCCCCGAATCGGAGCGGTCGAAAAACAAGAGACCCAGTACTTC CASSPRIGAVEKQETQYF
TRBJ2-1 TRBD2 TRBV9 TGTGCCAGCAGTACCCTAGCGGGAGTGTGGAATGAGCAGTTCTTC CASSTLAGVWNEQFF
TRBJ2-5 . TRBV2 TGTGCCAGCAGGAAGGGGCTAGAAACCGGGGAGACCCAGTACTTC CASRKGLETGETQYF
TRBJ1-2 TRBD1 TRBV28 TGTGCCAGCAGATCCCAATCCGGGACAGGGTATCGCTACACCTTC CASRSQSGTGYRYTF
TRBJ2-1 . TRBV27 TGTGCCAGCAGTATCAGCGGGCGGCTACAGTTCTTC CASSISGRLQFF
TRBJ1-6 TRBD1 TRBV30 TGTGCCTGGAGTGTTGGACAGGGCCTTTCACCCCTCCACTTT CAWSVGQGLSPLHF
TRBJ2-7 TRBD2 TRBV6-1 TGTGCCAGCAGTATCGGGACTAGCGGTTACGAGCAGTACTTC CASSIGTSGYEQYF
TRBJ2-3 . TRBV27 TGTGCCAGCAGCGCTGGCGATACGCAGTATTTT CASSAGDTQYF
TRBJ1-4 . TRBV5-6 TGTGCCAGCAGACGGCGGGGGACACCCGCGAAGGGACTGTTTTTT CASRRRGTPAKGLFF
TRBJ2-3 TRBD2 TRBV28 TGTGCCAGCAGTTTCCCGTTAGCGGGGGCAGATACGCAGTATTTT CASSFPLAGADTQYF
TRBJ2-2 TRBD1 TRBV2 TGTGCCAGCGGGACAGTGAACGGGGAGCTGTTTTTT CASGTVNGELFF
TRBJ1-4 . TRBV10-3 TGTGCCATCAGTGGACAAGGTGTTTCTGGAAAACTGTTTTTT CAISGQGVSGKLFF
TRBJ2-3 TRBD2 TRBV6-6 TGTGCCAGCAGCCCCTTCTCTAGCGGGGCAACAGATACGCAGTATTTT CASSPFSSGATDTQYF
TRBJ2-7 . TRBV4-2 TGTGCCAGCAGCCAGCAGACCTACGAGCAGTACTTC CASSQQTYEQYF
TRBJ1-2 . TRBV6-5 TGTGCCAGCAGGCTAGACAGTAATCATCCTGGCTACACCTTC CASRLDSNHPGYTF
TRBJ1-1 . TRBV6-5 TGTGCCATACTCACCCCTGGGGGGGGAGCTTTCTTT CAILTPGGGAFF
TRBJ2-3 TRBD2 TRBV6-1 TGTGCCAGCAGTGAAATTACTAGCGGGAGCACAGATACGCAGTATTTT CASSEITSGSTDTQYF
TRBJ2-3 TRBD2 TRBV7-2 TGTGCCAGCAGGGGGGGGAGCGGAGACACAGATACGCAGTATTTT CASRGGSGDTDTQYF
TRBJ2-7 TRBD2 TRBV28 TGTGCCAGCAGTTCTCTCCCCCTCGAAGCGGGAGTCTACGAGCAGTACTTC CASSSLPLEAGVYEQYF
TRBJ2-1 . TRBV15 TGTGCCACCAGCAGGGGGGGACCAGAGGTGAATGAGCAGTTCTTC CATSRGGPEVNEQFF
TRBJ2-3 . TRBV29-1 TGCAGCGTCGATCTCCGGGACACCCGCACAGATACGCAGTATTTT CSVDLRDTRTDTQYF
TRBJ2-3 . TRBV7-9 TGTGCCAGCAGCTTAGGTCTAACCACAGATACGCAGTATTTT CASSLGLTTDTQYF
TRBJ2-3 TRBD2 TRBV9 TGTGCCAGCAGCCCACGACTAGCGGCTAGCACAGATACGCAGTATTTT CASSPRLAASTDTQYF
TRBJ2-7 . TRBV4-2 TGTGCCAGCAGCCAACCCGGACAGCCATCCTACGAGCAGTACTTC CASSQPGQPSYEQYF
TRBJ2-1 . TRBV2 TGTGCCAGCAGTGAGGCCGGTGGTTACGGGGAGCAGTTCTTC CASSEAGGYGEQFF
TRBJ2-2 . TRBV5-4 TGTGCCAGCAGCAAGGGACAAATGAACACCGGGGAGCTGTTTTTT CASSKGQMNTGELFF
TRBJ2-1 . TRBV6-5 TGTGCCAGCAGTTACTCGAGAGGACGGAGGGCACTGTTCTTC CASSYSRGRRALFF
TRBJ2-5 TRBD1 TRBV29-1 TGCAGCGTTGATACAGGGGGTACTCCCCGGGAGACCCAGTACTTC CSVDTGGTPRETQYF
TRBJ1-1 . TRBV6-6 TGTGCCAGTAGTTCTACGACAGGCGGCACTGAAGCTTTCTTT CASSSTTGGTEAFF
TRBJ2-1 . TRBV15 TGTGCCACCAGCAGAGATTTCCTAACAGACTACAATGAGCAGTTCTTC CATSRDFLTDYNEQFF
TRBJ1-1 . TRBV18 TGTGCCAGCTCCTCAATCCCAGGGGAAGGAAGGACTGAAGCTTTCTTT CASSSIPGEGRTEAFF
TRBJ2-7 TRBD2 TRBV2 TGTGCCAGCAGAACGGGACTAGCGGGAGGGTCCTCCTACGAGCAGTACTTC CASRTGLAGGSSYEQYF
TRBJ2-2 . TRBV10-1 TGCGCCAGCAGGCTAGCGAGCAACACCGGGGAGCTGTTTTTT CASRLASNTGELFF